This T cell receptor beta chain comes out of a study of shared clonotypes between healthy human individuals. As to this clone: The antigen remains unidentified.

The V end was cut by 4 bases, the J end by 6 bases, with 14 bases between. Germline-derived CDR1 and CDR2 are SGDLS and YYNGEE. CDR3 length: 14 residues. Study-level results: Generally, estimated richness proved larger in naive subsets than it did in memory subsets.

In the authors' workflow: Filtering differed, since immunoSEQ gave only junction sequences and no quality scores. Only in-frame clones appear in the TCRdb table, and some are missing; sequencing was by immunoSEQ multiplex PCR. V, J and clone size are taken as reported in that table, and D and trimming were inferred from the DNA itself. The sample consists of over 2 million clones, about 95% of them appearing once. In the naive CD8 group, cells lacked CD45RO and were positively selected for CCR7, so terminally differentiated effector memory CD45RA+ cells were left out. The sample was naive CD8+ T cells sorted from blood. This receptor was taken from a man between 18 and 29 years old in good health. V is TRBV9 and J is TRBJ2-1; the D gene is possibly TRBD2 (5 bases). CDR3 amino acids: CASSPHFSVNEQFF. The CDR3 coding sequence is TGTGCCAGCAGCCCCCATTTTAGCGTCAATGAGCAGTTCTTC.